This is a list of T cell receptor beta chains from one sample in a study of control samples from healthy donors and cancer patients. The assay was immunoSEQ multiplex PCR, and TCRdb's table has in-frame clones only and misses some. The sample lists roughly 95,000 clones; around nine tenths were seen once. Sequenced input: blood. The receptors were sampled from a man between 25 and 39 years old in good health. Both conserved end residues are part of each CDR3. Each record gives: V gene, J gene, clone size, D gene, CDR3 protein, CDR3 DNA. The D gene is left open where the match is weak. Some rows have no size entry. The others give once, few or many, or a class for an expanded clone.

v_gene: TRBV28; j_gene: TRBJ1-5; abundance: few; d_gene: NA; CDR3aa: CASSFNPDGTGQPQHF; CDR3nt: TGTGCCAGCAGTTTTAACCCGGACGGAACGGGGCAGCCCCAGCATTTT
v_gene: TRBV4-2; j_gene: TRBJ2-7; abundance: NA; d_gene: TRBD1; CDR3aa: CASSQDRGAGGAYEQYF; CDR3nt: TGTGCCAGCAGCCAAGATAGAGGAGCAGGGGGCGCCTACGAGCAGTACTTC
v_gene: TRBV9; j_gene: TRBJ2-7; abundance: NA; d_gene: NA; CDR3aa: CASSVGVETVTYEQYF; CDR3nt: TGTGCCAGCAGCGTAGGTGTTGAGACAGTGACCTACGAGCAGTACTTC
v_gene: TRBV2; j_gene: TRBJ2-4; abundance: NA; d_gene: NA; CDR3aa: CASSERILAKNIQYF; CDR3nt: TGTGCCAGCAGTGAGCGGATACTAGCCAAAAACATTCAGTACTTC
v_gene: TRBV22-1; j_gene: TRBJ1-1; abundance: NA; d_gene: NA; CDR3aa: CPGTDGSTHDGENTEAFF; CDR3nt: TGTCCTGGGACTGACGGGAGCACCCACGACGGGGAGAACACTGAAGCTTTCTTT
v_gene: TRBV10-1; j_gene: TRBJ1-1; abundance: NA; d_gene: NA; CDR3aa: CASSEWLTTEAFF; CDR3nt: TGCGCCAGCAGTGAGTGGCTTACAACTGAAGCTTTCTTT
v_gene: TRBV28; j_gene: TRBJ2-7; abundance: NA; d_gene: NA; CDR3aa: CASSSWGILEQYF; CDR3nt: TGTGCCAGCAGTTCTTGGGGCATCCTCGAGCAGTACTTC
v_gene: TRBV7-2; j_gene: TRBJ2-7; abundance: once; d_gene: TRBD1; CDR3aa: CASRPDRASEQYF; CDR3nt: TGTGCCAGCAGGCCCGACAGGGCCAGCGAGCAGTACTTC
v_gene: TRBV11-1; j_gene: TRBJ1-2; abundance: NA; d_gene: TRBD1; CDR3aa: CASSEGAYGYTF; CDR3nt: TGTGCCAGCAGCGAGGGGGCGTATGGCTACACCTTC
v_gene: TRBV6-5; j_gene: TRBJ2-7; abundance: NA; d_gene: NA; CDR3aa: CASSYGREQYF; CDR3nt: TGTGCCAGCAGTTACGGACGCGAGCAGTACTTC
v_gene: TRBV19; j_gene: TRBJ2-7; abundance: NA; d_gene: NA; CDR3aa: CASSIMDSAYEQYF; CDR3nt: TGTGCCAGTAGTATCATGGACAGCGCCTACGAGCAGTACTTC
v_gene: TRBV27; j_gene: TRBJ1-3; abundance: NA; d_gene: NA; CDR3aa: CASSPTLVLGNTIYF; CDR3nt: TGTGCCAGCAGCCCCACTCTCGTCCTCGGAAACACCATATATTTT
v_gene: TRBV11-3; j_gene: TRBJ2-1; abundance: NA; d_gene: NA; CDR3aa: CASSLTVSTSYEQFF; CDR3nt: TGTGCCAGCAGCTTAACAGTATCCACTTCGTATGAGCAGTTCTTC
v_gene: TRBV3-1/TRBV3-2; j_gene: TRBJ2-2; abundance: NA; d_gene: TRBD1; CDR3aa: CASSPGTVQTGELFF; CDR3nt: TGTGCCAGCAGCCCCGGGACAGTACAAACCGGGGAGCTGTTTTTT
v_gene: TRBV27; j_gene: TRBJ2-7; abundance: NA; d_gene: TRBD2; CDR3aa: CASSTLTSGRGDEQYF; CDR3nt: TGTGCCAGCAGTACCCTAACTAGCGGGAGAGGCGACGAGCAGTACTTC
v_gene: TRBV7-9; j_gene: TRBJ2-2; abundance: NA; d_gene: TRBD1; CDR3aa: CASSPSDRATGELFF; CDR3nt: TGTGCCAGCAGCCCCAGCGACAGGGCGACCGGGGAGCTGTTTTTT
v_gene: TRBV7-9; j_gene: TRBJ1-1; abundance: NA; d_gene: NA; CDR3aa: CASSLDGDRNTEAFF; CDR3nt: TGTGCCAGCAGCTTAGATGGGGACCGGAACACTGAAGCTTTCTTT
v_gene: TRBV4-1; j_gene: TRBJ1-1; abundance: NA; d_gene: TRBD1; CDR3aa: CASSQTILRGPTEAFF; CDR3nt: TGCGCCAGCAGCCAGACTATACTCAGGGGGCCCACTGAAGCTTTCTTT
v_gene: TRBV2; j_gene: TRBJ2-1; abundance: NA; d_gene: NA; CDR3aa: CASSEERLYHNEQFF; CDR3nt: TGTGCCAGCAGTGAAGAGAGACTATATCACAATGAGCAGTTCTTC
v_gene: TRBV14; j_gene: TRBJ2-7; abundance: NA; d_gene: NA; CDR3aa: CASSPIDRRSEQYF; CDR3nt: TGTGCCAGCAGCCCTATTGACCGAAGAAGTGAGCAGTACTTC
v_gene: TRBV28; j_gene: TRBJ1-1; abundance: NA; d_gene: NA; CDR3aa: CASSVVTAQNTEAFF; CDR3nt: TGTGCCAGCAGTGTCGTGACAGCACAGAACACTGAAGCTTTCTTT
v_gene: TRBV18; j_gene: TRBJ1-3; abundance: NA; d_gene: TRBD1; CDR3aa: CASSPVSGGARISGNTIYF; CDR3nt: TGTGCCAGCTCACCGGTTTCAGGGGGAGCTAGGATCTCTGGAAACACCATATATTTT
v_gene: TRBV27; j_gene: TRBJ2-2; abundance: NA; d_gene: TRBD2; CDR3aa: CASSFVAGGAFELFF; CDR3nt: TGTGCCAGCAGTTTTGTAGCGGGAGGGGCCTTTGAGCTGTTTTTT
v_gene: TRBV5-1; j_gene: TRBJ2-5; abundance: NA; d_gene: TRBD2; CDR3aa: CASSELAGDGETQYF; CDR3nt: TGCGCCAGCAGCGAACTAGCGGGAGATGGTGAGACCCAGTACTTC
v_gene: TRBV7-2; j_gene: TRBJ2-7; abundance: NA; d_gene: TRBD2; CDR3aa: CASSFIAGASYEQYF; CDR3nt: TGTGCCAGCAGCTTTATAGCGGGAGCATCGTACGAGCAGTACTTC
v_gene: TRBV7-9; j_gene: TRBJ2-7; abundance: few; d_gene: NA; CDR3aa: CASSPPVSSYEQYF; CDR3nt: TGTGCCAGCAGCCCGCCGGTGTCCTCCTACGAGCAGTACTTC
v_gene: TRBV4-2; j_gene: TRBJ2-7; abundance: NA; d_gene: NA; CDR3aa: CASSQDLDYEQYF; CDR3nt: TGTGCCAGCAGCCAAGATCTAGATTACGAGCAGTACTTC
v_gene: TRBV19; j_gene: TRBJ2-2; abundance: NA; d_gene: TRBD2; CDR3aa: CASSTTSGTGELFF; CDR3nt: TGTGCCAGTAGTACGACTAGCGGCACCGGGGAGCTGTTTTTT
v_gene: TRBV12-3/TRBV12-4; j_gene: TRBJ2-5; abundance: NA; d_gene: NA; CDR3aa: CASRTTVLETQYF; CDR3nt: TGTGCCAGCAGGACGACAGTTCTGGAGACCCAGTACTTC
v_gene: TRBV2; j_gene: TRBJ1-5; abundance: NA; d_gene: NA; CDR3aa: CASSEALPGWGQPQHF; CDR3nt: TGTGCCAGCAGTGAAGCGCTTCCGGGGTGGGGTCAGCCCCAGCATTTT
v_gene: TRBV28; j_gene: TRBJ2-5; abundance: NA; d_gene: TRBD1; CDR3aa: CASSNRDRGPRETQYF; CDR3nt: TGTGCCAGCAGTAACCGGGACAGGGGGCCTCGGGAGACCCAGTACTTC
v_gene: TRBV28; j_gene: TRBJ2-7; abundance: NA; d_gene: NA; CDR3aa: CASSSPAAGRGYEQYF; CDR3nt: TGTGCCAGCAGTTCACCGGCGGCAGGGAGGGGGTACGAGCAGTACTTC
v_gene: TRBV7-8; j_gene: TRBJ2-7; abundance: NA; d_gene: TRBD2; CDR3aa: CASSPPGGAYEQYF; CDR3nt: TGTGCCAGCAGCCCCCCGGGGGGGGCCTACGAGCAGTACTTC
v_gene: TRBV7-9; j_gene: TRBJ2-5; abundance: NA; d_gene: NA; CDR3aa: CASSLARDQETQYF; CDR3nt: TGTGCCAGCAGCTTAGCGCGGGACCAAGAGACCCAGTACTTC
v_gene: TRBV7-2; j_gene: TRBJ2-1; abundance: NA; d_gene: NA; CDR3aa: CASSLATGSSYNEQFF; CDR3nt: TGTGCCAGCAGCTTAGCTACGGGGAGCTCCTACAATGAGCAGTTCTTC
v_gene: TRBV27; j_gene: TRBJ1-2; abundance: NA; d_gene: TRBD1; CDR3aa: CASSSQGEGYTF; CDR3nt: TGTGCCAGCAGTTCTCAGGGGGAAGGCTACACCTTC
v_gene: TRBV12-5; j_gene: TRBJ1-5; abundance: few; d_gene: NA; CDR3aa: CASGLGDGRNQPQHF; CDR3nt: TGTGCTAGTGGTTTGGGGGACGGTAGAAATCAGCCCCAGCATTTT
v_gene: TRBV19; j_gene: TRBJ2-5; abundance: NA; d_gene: NA; CDR3aa: CASSIRGHSQETQYF; CDR3nt: TGTGCCAGTAGTATTAGGGGACACTCCCAAGAGACCCAGTACTTC
v_gene: TRBV5-4; j_gene: TRBJ2-3; abundance: NA; d_gene: TRBD1; CDR3aa: CASSKTGQGEDTQYF; CDR3nt: TGTGCCAGCAGCAAAACCGGACAGGGGGAAGATACGCAGTATTTT
v_gene: TRBV5-4; j_gene: TRBJ2-4; abundance: NA; d_gene: NA; CDR3aa: CASSLQDKNIQYF; CDR3nt: TGTGCCAGCAGCCTGCAGGACAAAAACATTCAGTACTTC
v_gene: TRBV4-1; j_gene: TRBJ2-1; abundance: NA; d_gene: NA; CDR3aa: CASSQDKNSEQFF; CDR3nt: TGCGCCAGCAGCCAAGACAAGAATTCTGAGCAGTTCTTC
v_gene: TRBV28; j_gene: TRBJ2-1; abundance: few; d_gene: TRBD1; CDR3aa: CASSTMTGGNEQFF; CDR3nt: TGTGCCAGCAGTACAATGACAGGGGGGAATGAGCAGTTCTTC
v_gene: TRBV29-1; j_gene: TRBJ1-2; abundance: NA; d_gene: NA; CDR3aa: CSVDSLYYGYTF; CDR3nt: TGCAGCGTTGATTCGCTGTACTATGGCTACACCTTC
v_gene: TRBV3-1/TRBV3-2; j_gene: TRBJ2-1; abundance: NA; d_gene: TRBD2; CDR3aa: CASSPVRLAGFYNEQFF; CDR3nt: TGTGCCAGCAGCCCTGTCCGACTAGCGGGATTCTACAATGAGCAGTTCTTC
v_gene: TRBV4-2; j_gene: TRBJ2-1; abundance: once; d_gene: NA; CDR3aa: CASSQSPTDQSYNEQFF; CDR3nt: TGTGCCAGCAGCCAATCGCCGACGGACCAGTCCTACAATGAGCAGTTCTTC